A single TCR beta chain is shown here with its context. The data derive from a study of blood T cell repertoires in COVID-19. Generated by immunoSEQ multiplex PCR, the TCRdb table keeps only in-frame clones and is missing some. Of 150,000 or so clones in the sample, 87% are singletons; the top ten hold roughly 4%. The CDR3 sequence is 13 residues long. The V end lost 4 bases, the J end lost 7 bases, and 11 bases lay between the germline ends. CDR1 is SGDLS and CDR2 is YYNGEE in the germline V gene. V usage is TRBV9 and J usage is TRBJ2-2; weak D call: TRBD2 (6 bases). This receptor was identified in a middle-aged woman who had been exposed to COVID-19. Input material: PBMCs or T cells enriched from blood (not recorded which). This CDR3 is CASSLVRGGELFF. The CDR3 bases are TGTGCCAGCAGCCTCGTGCGGGGCGGGGAGCTGTTTTTT.